The sequence of this TCR beta chain was determined in a study of human T cells and chemical hapten exposure. Study context: Patches that contained 0.01% DPC were applied to the upper back and read at 6 days. The study enrolled mostly female patients with alopecia areata, totalis or universalis. General study points: A positive correlation with patch test score was shown by PT1 expanded TCR counts.

TCRdb fed the RACE reads into MiXCR, producing one record per CDR3 protein. The sample holds 84,000 or so distinct CDR3 sequences, more than 9% seen once. Details on this clonotype: The antigen is undetermined.

Trimming took 6 bases from V and 2 from J, leaving 12 bases between them. This CDR3 is built from 14 residues. Germline V gene lookup returns CDR1 SGHRS and CDR2 YFSETQ. Time point given: patch test 1, 2 weeks after DPC sensitization. The treatment here: therapeutic diphenylcyclopropenone sensitization with weekly scalp DPC. The sequence was obtained from a middle-aged man with alopecia areata. Some clones in this sample may be carry-over from other donors' samples. Source: whole blood, taken in connection with sensitization to the hapten diphenylcyclopropenone (DPC). The chain combines TRBV5-1 with TRBJ2-1; possible D gene TRBD2, 5 bases. In DNA, the CDR3 is TGCGCCAGCAAGGAGGAGGAGGCCTACAATGAGCAGTTCTTC. Amino acids: CASKEEEAYNEQFF.